The T cell receptor beta chain described here comes from a study of Graves' ophthalmopathy and Graves' hyperthyroidism. Study-level findings and limits: Progression of ophthalmopathy was predicted by the model with roughly 70% sensitivity and just over 72% specificity. Cross-validated, the 13-signature model showed 87.88%/81.08% sensitivity/specificity, and 80%/75% in the test set.

In the case of this clonotype: Antigen: not known.

The TCR beta CDR3 regions underwent amplification from RNA transcripts. The library came from an HTBI-primed first-round RT-PCR and a second-round multiplex PCR. MiXCR, applied by TCRdb to the multiplex PCR reads, yields one record per CDR3 protein. The sample yields 40,000 to 45,000 distinct CDR3 sequences, 45% to 60% seen once. This CDR3 spans 14 amino acids. Germline trimming cut 8 bases from V and 2 bases from J; bases unmatched to any gene: 9. From germline, CDR1 is SQVTM and CDR2 ANQGSEA. Ophthalmopathy donors' eye disease showed moderate-to-severe activity, CAS of at least 3, NOSPECS of at least 4 and duration under 3 months. Excluded were patients with other autoimmune diseases, uncontrolled infections, pregnancy or lactation.

The TCR originated in an adult man with Graves' ophthalmopathy. The rearrangement joins TRBV29-1 to TRBJ2-5; 9 bases fit TRBD2. The sequencing sample was made of peripheral blood. The CDR3 sequence: CSSPATSGQETQYF. The CDR3 bases are TGCAGCAGTCCCGCGACTAGCGGACAAGAGACCCAGTACTTC.